This is a list of T cell receptor beta chains from one sample in a study of cytomegalovirus exposure and HLA in healthy donors. Method: immunoSEQ multiplex PCR; TCRdb's copy keeps in-frame clones and lacks some. The sample has some 190,000 clones; about 85% are singletons. Specimen: PBMCs. These receptors were obtained from a boy between 2 and 10 years old in good health and CMV-seronegative. The CDR3 runs from the conserved cysteine through the conserved F or W. The order of the fields is clone size, J gene, V gene, D gene, CDR3 protein, CDR3 DNA. D genes are given only for firm matches. Part of the rows lack a size; the others show once, few, many or a class for expanded clones.

- | TRBJ2-7 | TRBV19 | TRBD1 | CASSIQPGQGSYEQYF | TGTGCCAGTAGTATCCAACCGGGACAGGGATCTTACGAGCAGTACTTC
- | TRBJ2-5 | TRBV6-1 | - | CASSFRGQETQYF | TGTGCCAGCAGTTTCAGGGGACAAGAGACCCAGTACTTC
- | TRBJ2-5 | TRBV18 | - | CASRYTGVETQYF | TGTGCCAGTCGGTATACAGGCGTGGAGACCCAGTACTTC
- | TRBJ2-3 | TRBV11-2 | TRBD1 | CASSFDRGRLDTQYF | TGTGCCAGCAGTTTCGACAGGGGGCGGTTAGATACGCAGTATTTT
- | TRBJ1-2 | TRBV29-1 | TRBD1 | CSVGQGAQGYTF | TGCAGCGTGGGACAGGGGGCGCAGGGCTACACCTTC
- | TRBJ1-1 | TRBV7-8 | - | CASSPRGMNTEAFF | TGTGCCAGCAGCCCGCGGGGAATGAACACTGAAGCTTTCTTT
- | TRBJ2-7 | TRBV5-5 | TRBD1 | CASSLGLGTAYEQYF | TGTGCCAGCAGCTTGGGGTTGGGGACAGCCTACGAGCAGTACTTC
- | TRBJ1-5 | TRBV27 | TRBD1 | CATLRGRDKYYQPQHF | TGTGCCACCCTCAGGGGGCGGGACAAGTACTATCAGCCCCAGCATTTT
- | TRBJ1-2 | TRBV28 | TRBD1 | CASSLRAGGLPVNYGYTF | TGTGCCAGCAGTTTAAGGGCAGGGGGGCTTCCCGTTAACTATGGCTACACCTTC
- | TRBJ1-6 | TRBV19 | TRBD1 | CASSLRQGQGSPLHF | TGTGCCAGTAGTCTTCGACAGGGACAAGGATCACCCCTCCACTTT
- | TRBJ2-1 | TRBV15 | - | CATSTDSSLSYNEQFF | TGTGCCACCAGCACCGACTCTAGCCTGAGCTACAATGAGCAGTTCTTC
- | TRBJ2-5 | TRBV10-3 | - | CAISELGSTDQETQYF | TGTGCCATCAGTGAGTTAGGGAGCACAGACCAAGAGACCCAGTACTTC
- | TRBJ2-3 | TRBV5-1 | TRBD2 | CASSFSSGRDTQYF | TGCGCCAGCAGCTTCTCTAGCGGGAGGGATACGCAGTATTTT
once | TRBJ1-4 | TRBV28 | - | CASSFSGTNEKLFF | TGTGCCAGCAGTTTTTCGGGTACTAATGAAAAACTGTTTTTT
once | TRBJ1-3 | TRBV7-9 | - | CASSSTGYGNTIYF | TGTGCCAGCAGCTCAACAGGGTATGGAAACACCATATATTTT
medium-sized | TRBJ2-2 | TRBV6-4 | TRBD2 | CASSDKSGGTGELFF | TGTGCCAGCAGTGACAAATCGGGGGGCACCGGGGAGCTGTTTTTT
- | TRBJ2-7 | TRBV5-5 | TRBD2 | CASSPLAGGPAFYEQYF | TGTGCCAGCAGCCCATTAGCGGGAGGGCCGGCGTTCTACGAGCAGTACTTC
few | TRBJ2-7 | TRBV18 | TRBD1 | CASSPPTVRDRFSF | TGTGCCAGCTCACCACCGACGGTTAGGGACAGGTTTAGTTTC
- | TRBJ2-3 | TRBV7-2 | - | CASSFEGRFTDTQYF | TGTGCCAGCAGCTTCGAGGGCAGGTTCACAGATACGCAGTATTTT
- | TRBJ1-3 | TRBV9 | - | CASRSSGNTIYF | TGTGCCAGCAGGAGCTCTGGAAACACCATATATTTT
- | TRBJ2-1 | TRBV7-9 | - | CASSAEQSKQFF | TGTGCCAGCAGCGCCGAACAGTCGAAGCAGTTCTTC
- | TRBJ2-1 | TRBV5-1 | TRBD2 | CASSLWPGGSSYNEQFF | TGCGCCAGCAGCTTGTGGCCGGGAGGTAGCTCCTACAATGAGCAGTTCTTC
- | TRBJ1-1 | TRBV19 | - | CASRYGYGNTEAFF | TGTGCCAGTAGGTACGGGTACGGGAACACTGAAGCTTTCTTT
- | TRBJ2-3 | TRBV12-5 | TRBD1 | CASGLGTKGQATSTDTQYF | TGTGCTAGTGGTTTGGGAACAAAAGGACAGGCCACCTCCACAGATACGCAGTATTTT
- | TRBJ1-2 | TRBV5-4 | - | CASSLENVLNYGYTF | TGTGCCAGCAGCTTGGAGAACGTACTTAACTATGGCTACACCTTC
- | TRBJ1-4 | TRBV7-2 | - | CASSLGGVAEKLFF | TGTGCCAGCAGCTTAGGGGGGGTTGCCGAAAAACTGTTTTTT
- | TRBJ2-1 | TRBV4-1 | TRBD2 | CASSQGVSGRYNEQFF | TGCGCCAGCAGCCAAGGGGTTAGCGGGAGGTACAATGAGCAGTTCTTC
- | TRBJ2-1 | TRBV21-1 | - | CASNNRGRGINEQFF | TGTGCCAGCAATAATAGGGGGAGGGGGATAAATGAGCAGTTCTTC
- | TRBJ2-4 | TRBV6-6 | - | CASSYGTSAKNIQYF | TGTGCCAGCAGTTACGGGACTTCGGCCAAAAACATTCAGTACTTC
- | TRBJ1-1 | TRBV28 | TRBD1 | CASSTGQRGTEAFF | TGTGCCAGCAGTACGGGACAGCGGGGGACTGAAGCTTTCTTT
- | TRBJ2-2 | TRBV10-1 | - | CASSDREAGELFF | TGCGCCAGCAGTGACAGGGAAGCCGGGGAGCTGTTTTTT
- | TRBJ2-7 | TRBV5-1 | TRBD2 | CASSFRTSGRIGEQYF | TGCGCCAGCAGCTTTAGGACTAGCGGGAGAATAGGAGAGCAGTACTTC
- | TRBJ2-3 | TRBV7-9 | TRBD1 | CASSFGDRGQDTQYF | TGTGCCAGCAGCTTTGGCGACAGGGGGCAGGATACGCAGTATTTT
once | TRBJ1-4 | TRBV7-9 | TRBD1 | CSSSQSNPGQANGELFF | TGTTCCAGCAGCCAGTCTAACCCGGGACAGGCGAATGGGGAACTGTTTTTT
- | TRBJ2-1 | TRBV10-3 | - | CAISDEGSYNEQFF | TGTGCCATCAGTGACGAGGGCTCCTACAATGAGCAGTTCTTC
- | TRBJ2-1 | TRBV6-5 | TRBD1 | CASSYPRQGLRVEQFF | TGTGCCAGCAGTTACCCTCGACAGGGGCTCCGCGTTGAGCAGTTCTTC
- | TRBJ2-3 | TRBV5-1 | TRBD2 | CASSPRAGGGTDTQYF | TGCGCCAGCAGCCCGAGAGCGGGAGGGGGCACAGATACGCAGTATTTT
- | TRBJ1-1 | TRBV7-9 | TRBD1 | CASSLGSGTGDTEAFF | TGTGCCAGCAGCTTAGGGAGTGGCACAGGGGACACTGAAGCTTTCTTT
- | TRBJ1-2 | TRBV7-6 | TRBD1 | CASTLDRGRFGYTF | TGTGCCAGCACCCTAGACAGGGGGCGATTCGGCTACACCTTC
- | TRBJ1-2 | TRBV6-1 | TRBD1 | CASSEGGTGWQGYGYTF | TGTGCCAGCAGTGAAGGGGGGACAGGGTGGCAAGGCTATGGCTACACCTTC
few | TRBJ2-7 | TRBV6-1 | - | CASSIALSYEQYF | TGTGCCAGCAGTATAGCGTTGTCCTACGAGCAGTACTTC
few | TRBJ2-5 | TRBV5-4 | TRBD2 | CASSRERGETQYF | TGTGCCAGCAGCCGAGAGCGGGGAGAGACCCAGTACTTC